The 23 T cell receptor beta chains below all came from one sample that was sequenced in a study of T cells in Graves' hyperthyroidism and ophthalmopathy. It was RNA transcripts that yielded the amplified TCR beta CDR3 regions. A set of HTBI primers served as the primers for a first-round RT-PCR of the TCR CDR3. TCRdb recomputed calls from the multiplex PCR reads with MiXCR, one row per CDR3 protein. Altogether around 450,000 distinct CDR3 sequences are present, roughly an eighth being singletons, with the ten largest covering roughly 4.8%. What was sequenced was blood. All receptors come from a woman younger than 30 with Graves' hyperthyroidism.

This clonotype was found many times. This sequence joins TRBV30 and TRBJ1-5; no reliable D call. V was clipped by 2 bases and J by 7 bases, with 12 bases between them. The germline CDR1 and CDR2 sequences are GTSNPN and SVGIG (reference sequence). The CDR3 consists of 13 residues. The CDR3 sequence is CAWSHTEDQPQHF. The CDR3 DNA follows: TGTGCCTGGAGTCACACGGAGGACCAGCCCCAGCATTTT.

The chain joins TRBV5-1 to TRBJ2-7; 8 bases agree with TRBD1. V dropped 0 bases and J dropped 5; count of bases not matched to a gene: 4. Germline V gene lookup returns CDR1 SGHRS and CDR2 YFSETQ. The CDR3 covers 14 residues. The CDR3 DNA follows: TGCGCCAGCAGCTTGGCCAGGGGGCGGCACGAGCAGTACTTC. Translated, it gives CASSLARGRHEQYF.

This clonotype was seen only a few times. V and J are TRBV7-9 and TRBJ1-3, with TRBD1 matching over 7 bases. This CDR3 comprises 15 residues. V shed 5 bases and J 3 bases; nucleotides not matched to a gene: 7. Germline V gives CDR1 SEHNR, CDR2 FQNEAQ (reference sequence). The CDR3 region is CASSVTGVGGNTIYF. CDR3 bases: TGTGCCAGCAGCGTAACAGGGGTCGGTGGAAACACCATATATTTT.

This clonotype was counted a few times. The CDR3 DNA sequence: TGCAGTGCTTATGAGGAGGGGGAGCTGTTTTTT. Residues: CSAYEEGELFF. The genes are TRBV20-1 and TRBJ2-2, with D unclear. V was pared by 5 bases and J by 8 bases, with 9 bases between. The CDR3 covers 11 residues. Germline V gives CDR1 DFQATT, CDR2 SNEGSKA (reference sequence).

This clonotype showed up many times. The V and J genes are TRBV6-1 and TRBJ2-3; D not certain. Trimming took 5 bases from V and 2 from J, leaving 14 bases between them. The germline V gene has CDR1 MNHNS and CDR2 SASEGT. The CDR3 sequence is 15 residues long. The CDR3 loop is CASSYRRPATDTQYF. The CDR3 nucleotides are TGTGCCAGCAGTTATAGGCGGCCTGCCACAGATACGCAGTATTTT.

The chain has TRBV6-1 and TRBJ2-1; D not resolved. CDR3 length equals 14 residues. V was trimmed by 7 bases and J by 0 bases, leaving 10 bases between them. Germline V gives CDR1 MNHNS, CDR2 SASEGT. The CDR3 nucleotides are TGTGCCAGCAAGTGGCTGAGCTCCTACAATGAGCAGTTCTTC. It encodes CASKWLSSYNEQFF.

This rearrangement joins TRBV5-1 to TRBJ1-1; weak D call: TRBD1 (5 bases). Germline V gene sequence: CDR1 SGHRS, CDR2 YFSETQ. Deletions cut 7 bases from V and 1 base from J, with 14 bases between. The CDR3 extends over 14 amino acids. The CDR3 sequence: CASFPQGGNTEAFF. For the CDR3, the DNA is TGCGCCAGCTTCCCCCAGGGAGGGAACACTGAAGCTTTCTTT.

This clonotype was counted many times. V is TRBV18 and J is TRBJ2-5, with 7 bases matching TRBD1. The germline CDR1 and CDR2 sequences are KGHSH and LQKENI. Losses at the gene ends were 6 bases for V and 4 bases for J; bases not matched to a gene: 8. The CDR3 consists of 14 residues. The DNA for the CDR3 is TGTGCCAGCTCGCCTACAGGGGAGAGAGAGACCCAGTACTTC. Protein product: CASSPTGERETQYF.

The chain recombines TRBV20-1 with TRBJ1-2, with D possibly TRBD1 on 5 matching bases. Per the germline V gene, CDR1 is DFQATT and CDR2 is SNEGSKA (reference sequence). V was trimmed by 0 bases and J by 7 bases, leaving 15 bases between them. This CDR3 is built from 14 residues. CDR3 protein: CSARDRKGQSGYTF. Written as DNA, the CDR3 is TGCAGTGCTAGAGATCGAAAGGGGCAGTCTGGCTACACCTTC.

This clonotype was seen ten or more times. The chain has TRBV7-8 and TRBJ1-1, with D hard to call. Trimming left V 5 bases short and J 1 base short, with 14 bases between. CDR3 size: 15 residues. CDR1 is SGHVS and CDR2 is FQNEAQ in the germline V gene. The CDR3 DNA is TGTGCCAGCAGCCCTACCAATCGGCAGAACACTGAAGCTTTCTTT. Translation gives CASSPTNRQNTEAFF.

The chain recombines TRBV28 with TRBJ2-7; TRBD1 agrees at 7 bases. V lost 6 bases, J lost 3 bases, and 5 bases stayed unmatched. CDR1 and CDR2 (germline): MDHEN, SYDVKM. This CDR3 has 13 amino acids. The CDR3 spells CASRSGQIYEQYF. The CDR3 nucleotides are TGTGCCAGCAGATCGGGACAGATCTACGAGCAGTACTTC.

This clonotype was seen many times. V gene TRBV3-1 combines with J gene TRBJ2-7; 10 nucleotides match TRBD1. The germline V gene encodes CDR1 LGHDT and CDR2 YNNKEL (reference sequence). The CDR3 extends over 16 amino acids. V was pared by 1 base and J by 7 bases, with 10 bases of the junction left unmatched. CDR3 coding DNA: TGTGCCAGCAGCCAAGTGGGACAGGGGCGGCTCGGGGAGCAGTACTTC. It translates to CASSQVGQGRLGEQYF.

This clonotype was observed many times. CDR3 sequence reads: CSAGTPRDGYTF. The CDR3 nucleotides are TGCAGTGCTGGGACACCTCGGGACGGCTACACCTTC. The V gene is TRBV20-1, the J gene TRBJ1-2; perhaps TRBD1 as D (6 bases). The CDR3 is 12 residues long. The ends were cut back, 5 bases at V and 8 bases at J, with 15 bases in the middle. Germline CDR1 DFQATT, CDR2 SNEGSKA (reference sequence).

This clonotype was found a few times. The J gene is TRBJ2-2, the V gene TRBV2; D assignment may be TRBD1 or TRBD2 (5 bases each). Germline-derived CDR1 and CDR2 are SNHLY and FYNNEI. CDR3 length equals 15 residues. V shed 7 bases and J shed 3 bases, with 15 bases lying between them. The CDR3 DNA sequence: TGTGCCAGCACCCCCGGTAGGGGACACACCGGGGAGCTGTTTTTT. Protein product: CASTPGRGHTGELFF.

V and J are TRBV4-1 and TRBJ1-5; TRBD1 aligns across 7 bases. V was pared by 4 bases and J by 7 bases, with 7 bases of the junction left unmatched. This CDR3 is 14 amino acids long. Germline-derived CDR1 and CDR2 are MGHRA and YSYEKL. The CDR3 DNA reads TGCGCCAGCAGCCCGGGACAGTTCGGGCAGCCCCAGCATTTT. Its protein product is CASSPGQFGQPQHF.

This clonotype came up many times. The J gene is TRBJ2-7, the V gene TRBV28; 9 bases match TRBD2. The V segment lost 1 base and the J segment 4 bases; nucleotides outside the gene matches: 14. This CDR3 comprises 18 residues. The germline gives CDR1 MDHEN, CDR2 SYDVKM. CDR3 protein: CASSLSTGGLAGQYEQYF. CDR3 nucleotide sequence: TGTGCCAGCAGTTTATCGACCGGGGGGCTAGCGGGACAATACGAGCAGTACTTC.

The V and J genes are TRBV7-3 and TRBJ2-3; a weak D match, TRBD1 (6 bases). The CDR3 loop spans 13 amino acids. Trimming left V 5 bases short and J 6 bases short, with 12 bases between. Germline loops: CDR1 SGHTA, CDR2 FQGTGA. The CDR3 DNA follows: TGTGCCAGCAGCACAGGGTTTGCGGATACGCAGTATTTT. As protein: CASSTGFADTQYF.

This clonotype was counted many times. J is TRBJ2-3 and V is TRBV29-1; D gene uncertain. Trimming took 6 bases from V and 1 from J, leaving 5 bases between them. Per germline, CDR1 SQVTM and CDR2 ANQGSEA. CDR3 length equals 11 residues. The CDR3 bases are TGCAGCGTGGTACGCACAGATACGCAGTATTTT. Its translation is CSVVRTDTQYF.

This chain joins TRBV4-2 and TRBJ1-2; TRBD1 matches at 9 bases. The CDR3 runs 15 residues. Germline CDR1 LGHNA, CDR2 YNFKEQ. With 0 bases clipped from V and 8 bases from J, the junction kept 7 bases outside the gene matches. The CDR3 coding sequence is TGTGCCAGCAGCCAAGATTTGGGACAGGGACGAGGCTACACCTTC. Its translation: CASSQDLGQGRGYTF.

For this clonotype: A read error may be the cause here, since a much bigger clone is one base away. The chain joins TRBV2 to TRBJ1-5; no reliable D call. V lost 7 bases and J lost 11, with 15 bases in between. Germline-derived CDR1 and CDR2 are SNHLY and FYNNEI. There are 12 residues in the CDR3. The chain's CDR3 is CASKGQAQSQHF. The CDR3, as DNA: TGTGCCAGCAAAGGGCAGGCCCAGTCCCAGCATTTT.

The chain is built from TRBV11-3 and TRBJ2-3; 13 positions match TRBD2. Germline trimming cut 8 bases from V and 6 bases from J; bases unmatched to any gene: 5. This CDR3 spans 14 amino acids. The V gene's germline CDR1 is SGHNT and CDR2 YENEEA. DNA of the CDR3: TGTGCCAGCGCCGGGACTAGCGGGACGGATACGCAGTATTTT. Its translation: CASAGTSGTDTQYF.

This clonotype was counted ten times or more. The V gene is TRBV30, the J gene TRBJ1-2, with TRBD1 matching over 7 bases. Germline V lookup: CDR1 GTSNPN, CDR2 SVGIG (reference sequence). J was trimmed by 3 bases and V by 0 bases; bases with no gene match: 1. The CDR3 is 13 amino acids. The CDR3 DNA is TGTGCCTGGAGTGTCGGGACAGACTATGGCTACACCTTC. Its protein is CAWSVGTDYGYTF.

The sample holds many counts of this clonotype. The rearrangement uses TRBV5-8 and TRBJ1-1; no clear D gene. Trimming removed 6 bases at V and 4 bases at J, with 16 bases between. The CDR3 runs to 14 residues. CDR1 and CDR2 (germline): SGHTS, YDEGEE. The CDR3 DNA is TGTGCCAGCACCAAACTGGTACTTCCCACTGAAGCTTTCTTT. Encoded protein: CASTKLVLPTEAFF.